Listed below are T cell receptor beta chains from one sample, sequenced in a study of cytomegalovirus exposure and HLA in healthy donors. Produced via immunoSEQ multiplex PCR; TCRdb's table is partial and in-frame only. The table records about 130,000 clones, approximately 61% of them present only once. Sequenced: PBMCs. These receptors all stem from a man aged 25-45 years in good health and CMV-seropositive. CDR3s include the opening cysteine and the closing phenylalanine or tryptophan. Part of the rows lack a size; the others show once, few, many or a class for expanded clones.

length | J | V | size | CDR3
16 | TRBJ1-2 | TRBV6-1 | once | CASSEWAAQGAGGYTF
12 | TRBJ1-5 | TRBV6-1 | - | CAGRTGNQPQHF
15 | TRBJ2-2 | TRBV6-4 | few | CASAGQGSGTGELFF
14 | TRBJ2-3 | TRBV4-2 | once | CASSQTSSTDTQYF
15 | TRBJ1-5 | TRBV4-1 | - | CASSQWSGLGQPQHF
16 | TRBJ2-5 | TRBV6-6 | - | CASRKREGPRIETQYF
12 | TRBJ1-3 | TRBV7-9 | few | CSSSSVGNTIYF
15 | TRBJ2-5 | TRBV7-8 | - | CASSLTPQGGETQYF
16 | TRBJ1-5 | TRBV28 | - | CASSPDHRGSNQPQHF
11 | TRBJ2-7 | TRBV4-2 | - | CASSHESEQYF
13 | TRBJ2-1 | TRBV7-3 | few | CASSLGQDNEQFF
15 | TRBJ2-7 | TRBV27 | - | CASSLYQGARNEQYF
16 | TRBJ1-5 | TRBV2 | few | CASSPGGQGRNQPQHF
14 | TRBJ2-7 | TRBV28 | - | CASSFSGGLYEQYF
17 | TRBJ1-1 | TRBV4-2 | - | CASSQEPTTGGGGEAFF
15 | TRBJ2-1 | TRBV2 | - | CASSAGGPAYNEQFF
12 | TRBJ2-7 | TRBV7-8 | - | CASTHRGPEQYF
14 | TRBJ2-3 | TRBV19 | - | CASSISSSEDTQYF
15 | TRBJ1-3 | TRBV23-1 | - | CASSRVKGFGNTIYF
16 | TRBJ2-3 | TRBV4-3 | - | CASSQVGTGNGDTQYF
13 | TRBJ1-2 | TRBV2 | - | CASRMGQGDGYTF
15 | TRBJ2-7 | TRBV2 | - | CASTPTGLAGGERYF
13 | TRBJ1-5 | TRBV5-1 | few | CASSLEWGQPQHF
15 | TRBJ2-7 | TRBV7-6 | - | CASSLAAGGGYEQYF
13 | TRBJ2-7 | TRBV13 | once | CASSLGWEYEQYF
14 | TRBJ1-3 | TRBV5-1 | - | CASSYGQGQNTIYF
15 | TRBJ2-7 | TRBV7-2 | - | CASSGTGHKDYEQYF
14 | TRBJ1-1 | TRBV5-1 | - | CASSSATENTEAFF
12 | TRBJ2-7 | TRBV19 | - | CASAANSYEQYF
16 | TRBJ2-1 | TRBV14 | once | CASSQVWRERMYEQFF
14 | TRBJ2-7 | TRBV11-2 | once | CASSLVILEGEQYF
15 | TRBJ1-3 | TRBV7-8 | - | CASSLGVGQGNTIYF
15 | TRBJ2-1 | TRBV5-1 | - | CASSLISGRAGEQFF
16 | TRBJ1-1 | TRBV11-2 | - | CASSLSPGGLNTEAFF
14 | TRBJ2-7 | TRBV4-3 | - | CASSQDPSSYEQYF
15 | TRBJ2-5 | TRBV6-5 | - | CASSYGAGGGETQYF
14 | TRBJ2-7 | TRBV4-3 | - | CASSHVQGYYEQYF
13 | TRBJ2-5 | TRBV30 | - | CAWNNRPQETQYF
13 | TRBJ1-5 | TRBV18 | - | CASCGQYNQPQHF
16 | TRBJ1-1 | TRBV5-5 | few | CASSSRPLVVNTEAFF
15 | TRBJ2-5 | TRBV4-3 | - | CASSRAVGGSETQYF
16 | TRBJ2-1 | TRBV2 | few | CASSEQAGAPYNEQFF
15 | TRBJ2-1 | TRBV5-1 | - | CASRLSGSPSNEQFF
15 | TRBJ2-7 | TRBV4-2 | - | CASSIGRTGGYEQYF
16 | TRBJ1-2 | TRBV6-1 | - | CASSELWTAPNYGYTF
14 | TRBJ2-7 | TRBV27 | - | CASSLRAGTVVSHF
15 | TRBJ1-2 | TRBV19 | - | CATLGGDHLNYGYTF
20 | TRBJ2-4 | TRBV27 | - | CASSPGLAGGPGLAKNIQYF
15 | TRBJ2-5 | TRBV5-4 | - | CASSLSGGIQETQYF
16 | TRBJ1-5 | TRBV28 | - | CASSLVLDSLNQPQHF
17 | TRBJ2-3 | TRBV5-1 | - | CASSLVPGTGHTDTQYF
15 | TRBJ1-1 | TRBV7-9 | - | CSSNQGTGKLTEAFF
15 | TRBJ2-5 | TRBV29-1 | many | CSAPTGQGVQETQYF
17 | TRBJ2-1 | TRBV9 | - | CASSVDLAGGPLREQFF
16 | TRBJ2-2 | TRBV7-6 | - | CASSLLAGSVTGELFF
14 | TRBJ1-4 | TRBV6-6 | - | CASSYGGGGEKLFF
22 | TRBJ1-1 | TRBV19 | - | CASSIEFTSDGESPLGNTEAFF